The T cell receptor beta chain under discussion was sequenced for a study of T cell responses to AZD1222 COVID-19 vaccine. Germline-derived CDR1 and CDR2 are SGHAT and FQNNGV. The CDR3 spans 17 residues. The ends lost 4 bases at V and 2 bases at J; junction bases unmatched: 10. The repertoire was sequenced with immunoSEQ multiplex PCR; TCRdb's copy has only in-frame clones and lacks some. Among around 99,000 clones listed, around 87% were seen once. Only one count was recorded for this clone. The sequence was collected from an adult who received the AZD1222 COVID-19 vaccine. The source was peripheral blood, collected 28 days after the second AZD1222 dose. V and J are TRBV11-2 and TRBJ1-2; 10 bases fit TRBD1. The CDR3 coding sequence is TGTGCCAGCAGCTCGCGATCCGACAGGGGGCTCAACTATGGCTACACCTTC. Translation gives CASSSRSDRGLNYGYTF.